This is a list of T cell receptor beta chains from one sample in a study of a mutant IDH1 vaccine in newly diagnosed glioma. Clones were sequenced by immunoSEQ multiplex PCR, and TCRdb holds only the in-frame ones, with some missing. The sample comprises 23,000 or so clones, 93% of which are singletons, and about 1.2% rests with the top ten. Sequences were derived from PBMCs, sampled from a glioma patient treated with radiotherapy, temozolomide or both. Receptor source: a man between 40 and 49 years old with glioma. CDR3s include the opening cysteine and the closing phenylalanine or tryptophan. The D gene is left open where the match is weak. Clone size, where shown, is once, few, many, or a class for clones that have expanded.

DNA: TGTGCTAGTGGTTTAGAGGGACGTCAGCCCCAGCATTTT
CDR3: CASGLEGRQPQHF
V: TRBV12-5
D: .
size: .
J: TRBJ1-5

DNA: TGTGCCAGCAGCCTCGGACTGGTTCTCGAGCAGTACTTC
CDR3: CASSLGLVLEQYF
V: TRBV11-1
D: .
size: .
J: TRBJ2-7

DNA: TGTGCCAGCAGCGGTCAGAGGTTTGGCAACTATGGCTACACCTTC
CDR3: CASSGQRFGNYGYTF
V: TRBV7-2
D: .
size: .
J: TRBJ1-2

DNA: TGTGCCAGTAGTCCAAGCCGGGGGGCCTACGAGCAGTACTTC
CDR3: CASSPSRGAYEQYF
V: TRBV19
D: TRBD2
size: .
J: TRBJ2-7

DNA: TGTGCCAGCAGAGGTCGGAACCAAGAGACGGCCCAGTACTTC
CDR3: CASRGRNQETAQYF
V: TRBV27
D: .
size: .
J: TRBJ2-5

DNA: TGTGCCAGCAGCTTAACTTCGGGCCTGACAGATACGCAGTATTTT
CDR3: CASSLTSGLTDTQYF
V: TRBV7-3
D: .
size: .
J: TRBJ2-3

DNA: TGTGCCAGCAGTGAAGCGCTACGGGGCTACCGAGAGACCCAGTACTTC
CDR3: CASSEALRGYRETQYF
V: TRBV2
D: .
size: few
J: TRBJ2-5

DNA: TGTGCCATCAGTGACCGTGCCGGCACAGATACGCAGTATTTT
CDR3: CAISDRAGTDTQYF
V: TRBV10-3
D: .
size: .
J: TRBJ2-3

DNA: TGTGCCAGCAGTGAAGCAAGGACTCTCAACGAGCGGGGGGGCCTAGCCAAAAACATTCAGTACTTC
CDR3: CASSEARTLNERGGLAKNIQYF
V: TRBV6-1
D: TRBD2
size: .
J: TRBJ2-4

DNA: TGCGCCAGCAGCTTGGGCGAGGTGAGGGTAGGCGAGCAGTACTTC
CDR3: CASSLGEVRVGEQYF
V: TRBV5-1
D: .
size: .
J: TRBJ2-7

DNA: TGTGCCAGCAGCCCTCCAGGGGGTCGGGAGACCCAGTACTTC
CDR3: CASSPPGGRETQYF
V: TRBV7-8
D: TRBD1
size: .
J: TRBJ2-5

DNA: TGCAGCGTTGAAGATTATTCGCGCAGGGCAAGTCCCAAAAGGGAGACCCAGTACTTC
CDR3: CSVEDYSRRASPKRETQYF
V: TRBV29-1
D: .
size: .
J: TRBJ2-5

DNA: TGTGCCTGGAGGACAGGGGGTAGTGAGACCCAGTACTTC
CDR3: CAWRTGGSETQYF
V: TRBV30
D: TRBD1
size: .
J: TRBJ2-5

DNA: TGCGCCAGCAGCCCGACTAGCGTAGGAGATACGCAGTATTTT
CDR3: CASSPTSVGDTQYF
V: TRBV4-1
D: TRBD2
size: .
J: TRBJ2-3

DNA: TGTGCCAGCAGCTTGGAACAAGAGACCCAGTACTTC
CDR3: CASSLEQETQYF
V: TRBV11-3
D: .
size: .
J: TRBJ2-5

DNA: TGTGCCAGCAGCTTGGGAGGCACTTATAGCAATCAGCCCCAGCATTTT
CDR3: CASSLGGTYSNQPQHF
V: TRBV5-6
D: .
size: .
J: TRBJ1-5

DNA: TGTGCCAGCAGCTTAGGTGCCATCTTGGGAGCTTTCTTT
CDR3: CASSLGAILGAFF
V: TRBV11-2
D: .
size: .
J: TRBJ1-1

DNA: TGTGCCAGTAGTCAGACAGGACTTCAGCCCCAGCATTTT
CDR3: CASSQTGLQPQHF
V: TRBV19
D: .
size: .
J: TRBJ1-5

DNA: TGTGCCAGCAGCAACTCGGTGGGGGGGAATGAAAAACTGTTTTTT
CDR3: CASSNSVGGNEKLFF
V: TRBV9
D: .
size: .
J: TRBJ1-4

DNA: TGTGCCAGCTCATCCAGCTGGGAGGACAATGAGCAGTTCTTC
CDR3: CASSSSWEDNEQFF
V: TRBV18
D: .
size: .
J: TRBJ2-1

DNA: TGTGCCAGCAGGCGAACAGGGGGCGCGGACTATGGCTACACCTTC
CDR3: CASRRTGGADYGYTF
V: TRBV5-6
D: TRBD1
size: .
J: TRBJ1-2

DNA: TGCGCCAGCAGCGATAAGTCCGGGACTAGCGGGGGGGCCGCCGGGGAGCTGTTTTTT
CDR3: CASSDKSGTSGGAAGELFF
V: TRBV5-1
D: TRBD2
size: .
J: TRBJ2-2

DNA: TGTGCCAGCAGGCGGACAGGGGTTTTGGGCTCTGGGGCCAACGTCCTGACTTTC
CDR3: CASRRTGVLGSGANVLTF
V: TRBV27
D: TRBD1
size: .
J: TRBJ2-6

DNA: TGTGCTAGTGGTTTCCCGGGACAGAGAACAGATACGCAGTATTTT
CDR3: CASGFPGQRTDTQYF
V: TRBV12-5
D: TRBD1
size: .
J: TRBJ2-3

DNA: TGTGCCTGGAGTGCCCTATCCGGCTACACCTTC
CDR3: CAWSALSGYTF
V: TRBV30
D: .
size: once
J: TRBJ1-2

DNA: TGTGCCAGCAGCTTCCATACAACTAATGAAAAACTGTTTTTT
CDR3: CASSFHTTNEKLFF
V: TRBV7-9
D: .
size: .
J: TRBJ1-4

DNA: TGTGCCAGCAGCTTTGGACTAGCGGGGGGGAATGAGCAGTTCTTC
CDR3: CASSFGLAGGNEQFF
V: TRBV7-2
D: TRBD2
size: .
J: TRBJ2-1

DNA: TGTGCCTGGAGTTTCACAGGGGTCCGTCCTTCTTTCTTT
CDR3: CAWSFTGVRPSFF
V: TRBV30
D: TRBD1
size: .
J: TRBJ1-1

DNA: TGTGCCAGCTCAGCGGGACAGGGCTACGAGCAGTACTTC
CDR3: CASSAGQGYEQYF
V: TRBV18
D: TRBD1
size: once
J: TRBJ2-7

DNA: TGTGCCAGCGCAGAGGGAGGGTTTGGCTACACCTTC
CDR3: CASAEGGFGYTF
V: TRBV6-5
D: .
size: once
J: TRBJ1-2

DNA: TGTGCCAGCAGCTTGAACGGTGAGCAGTTCTTC
CDR3: CASSLNGEQFF
V: TRBV7-9
D: .
size: .
J: TRBJ2-1

DNA: TGTGCCAGCAGTACATTCAGGGAGGGGGAAGAGACCCAGTACTTC
CDR3: CASSTFREGEETQYF
V: TRBV6-4
D: .
size: .
J: TRBJ2-5

DNA: TGCGCCAGCAGCCAAGATCTGGGGGCCGGCTACACCTTC
CDR3: CASSQDLGAGYTF
V: TRBV4-3
D: .
size: .
J: TRBJ1-2

DNA: TGTGCCAGTAGTATGAGGATGTCTGGGAGGAGCAATCAGCCCCAGCATTTT
CDR3: CASSMRMSGRSNQPQHF
V: TRBV19
D: .
size: .
J: TRBJ1-5

DNA: TGTGCCAGCAGCCGAACGAAAGGGGCTGGAGCCAAAAACATTCAGTACTTC
CDR3: CASSRTKGAGAKNIQYF
V: TRBV7-9
D: .
size: .
J: TRBJ2-4

DNA: TGTGCCAGCAGGCTTGACTCCCCTCCGCAGTATTTT
CDR3: CASRLDSPPQYF
V: TRBV6-1
D: .
size: once
J: TRBJ2-3

DNA: TGTGCCAGCAGGCCCCGAGGGGATGGCTACACCTTC
CDR3: CASRPRGDGYTF
V: TRBV6-1
D: .
size: .
J: TRBJ1-2

DNA: TGTGCCATCAGTGAAGGTCAGGGGGTAACCGGGGAGCTGTTTTTT
CDR3: CAISEGQGVTGELFF
V: TRBV10-3
D: TRBD1
size: .
J: TRBJ2-2

DNA: TGTGCCAGTAGTCTGATGAGGCTGAACACTGAAGCTTTCTTT
CDR3: CASSLMRLNTEAFF
V: TRBV19
D: .
size: .
J: TRBJ1-1

DNA: TGTGCCAGCAGTTTATCGTTAGGCGGCTCCTACGAGCAGTACTTC
CDR3: CASSLSLGGSYEQYF
V: TRBV27
D: .
size: once
J: TRBJ2-7

DNA: TGTGCCAGCAGCTCTCCTATTCTGGCAGCAGGGGCCAACGTCCTGACTTTC
CDR3: CASSSPILAAGANVLTF
V: TRBV5-4
D: .
size: .
J: TRBJ2-6

DNA: TGTGCCAGCAGTTACGAACAGGGGACCTACGAGCAGTACTTC
CDR3: CASSYEQGTYEQYF
V: TRBV6-5
D: TRBD1
size: .
J: TRBJ2-7